Shown below are 20 T cell receptor beta chains from a single sample sequenced in a study of blood T cell repertoires in COVID-19. The method was immunoSEQ multiplex PCR; TCRdb's version includes in-frame clones alone and lacks a portion of them. The sample lists some 180,000 clones; approximately 88% were seen once. Sequences were obtained from peripheral blood. The receptor source for this set is a middle-aged woman with COVID-19, enrolled during active disease.

The chain links TRBV19 to TRBJ1-1, with 7 bases matching TRBD1. The CDR3 length is 15 residues. Trimming cost V 0 bases and J 11 bases; bases outside gene matches: 12. Germline CDR1 and CDR2: LNHDA and SQIVND (reference sequence). CDR3 sequence: CASSIDPQRGRRAFF. The CDR3 DNA reads as TGTGCCAGTAGTATAGATCCCCAAAGGGGGCGTCGGGCTTTCTTT.

The J gene is TRBJ2-7, the V gene TRBV6-5, with 8 bases identical to TRBD2. Germline trimming cut 6 bases from V and 4 bases from J; bases unmatched to any gene: 8. This CDR3 is built from 14 residues. CDR1 is MNHEY and CDR2 is SVGAGI in the germline V gene. DNA for the CDR3: TGTGCCAGCAGCCGTAGACTAGCGCCTTACGAGCAGTACTTC. Translated, it gives CASSRRLAPYEQYF.

V usage is TRBV10-3 and J usage is TRBJ2-5, with 11 nucleotides matching TRBD1. The CDR3 is 15 amino acids. V shed 3 bases and J 4 bases; nucleotides not matched to a gene: 4. The germline V gene has CDR1 ENHRY and CDR2 SYGVKD. CDR3 bases: TGTGCCATCAGTGACTCCGGGACAGGGGGAGAGACCCAGTACTTC. Amino acid sequence: CAISDSGTGGETQYF.

This CDR3 is CSASQGATEAFF. In DNA, the CDR3 is TGCAGCGCCTCACAGGGGGCTACCGAAGCTTTCTTT. The chain links TRBV29-1 to TRBJ1-1, with 9 bases matching TRBD1. With 7 bases clipped from V and 8 bases from J, the junction kept 8 bases outside the gene matches. The CDR3 loop spans 12 amino acids. Germline V gene data show CDR1 as SQVTM and CDR2 as ANQGSEA.

The chain links TRBV27 to TRBJ2-1, with TRBD2 matching over 11 bases. V was clipped by 6 bases and J by 4 bases; unmatched bases: 5. The CDR3 is made up of 15 amino acids. The germline V gene has CDR1 MNHEY and CDR2 SMNVEV (reference sequence). CDR3 residues: CASSRGTSGYNEQFF. The CDR3 DNA reads as TGTGCCAGCAGCCGGGGGACTAGCGGTTACAATGAGCAGTTCTTC.

The V gene is TRBV12-2, the J gene TRBJ2-2; no check of the table's D call, TRBD2, against the DNA was made. TRBV12-2 is noted as a pseudogene. The CDR3 runs 16 residues. The CDR3 reads CASRSLGRLAGGELFF. CDR3 DNA sequence: TGTGCAAGTCGCTCGTTGGGTCGGCTAGCGGGAGGGGAGCTGTTTTTT.

The chain employs TRBV19 and TRBJ1-5, with 7 bases aligning to TRBD1. Germline V CDR1 and CDR2: LNHDA, SQIVND (reference sequence). This CDR3 has 15 residues. The V and J ends lost 2 bases and 3 bases, in that order; junction bases with no gene match: 4. The CDR3 DNA reads as TGTGCCAGTAGTATAAGGGGGCGTCTCAATCAGCCCCAGCATTTT. It translates to CASSIRGRLNQPQHF. Drawing the rest from reference TRBV19 and TRBJ1-5, the complete variable domain is DGGITQSPKYLFRKEGQNVTLSCEQNLNHDAMYWYRQDPGQGLRLIYYSQIVNDFQKGDIAEGYSVSREKKESFPLTVTSAQKNPTAFYLCASSIRGRLNQPQHFGDGTRLSIL.

This clone was recorded only once. The DNA for the CDR3 is TGTGCCAGCAGTCCGAATGACAGGGGGCGGAGAACTAATGAAAAACTGTTTTTT. Translation: CASSPNDRGRRTNEKLFF. This sequence joins TRBV6-6 and TRBJ1-4, with 10 bases aligning to TRBD1. V lost 5 bases and J lost 1; bases outside the gene matches: 10. There are 18 residues in the CDR3. CDR1 is MNHNY and CDR2 is SVGAGI in the germline V gene (reference sequence).

This clone appeared a few times. The chain combines TRBV18 with TRBJ2-2; no clear D. Germline CDR1 reads KGHSH; CDR2 reads LQKENI. The V end lost 4 bases, the J end lost 0 bases, and 6 bases lay between the germline ends. This CDR3 spans 14 amino acids. The CDR3 reads CASSLNTNTGELFF. The CDR3 nucleotides are TGTGCCAGCTCACTAAATACGAACACCGGGGAGCTGTTTTTT.

The J gene is TRBJ2-7, the V gene TRBV4-1; 11 bases map to TRBD2. Germline CDR1 and CDR2: MGHRA and YSYEKL. CDR3 length: 16 amino acids. Trimming at V came to 1 base and at J to 2 bases, leaving 4 bases not matched to a gene. Here the CDR3 reads CASSQVTSGRPYEQYF. The CDR3 region has the DNA TGCGCCAGCAGCCAAGTTACTAGCGGGAGACCCTACGAGCAGTACTTC.

The J gene is TRBJ1-4, the V gene TRBV18; D may be TRBD1 (5 bases). The CDR3 spans 15 residues. CDR1 and CDR2 from the germline V gene are KGHSH and LQKENI. V lost 2 bases to trimming and J lost 5 bases, with 12 bases between them. The CDR3 region has the DNA TGTGCCAGCTCACCAAATCCGAAGGGGAATGAAAAACTGTTTTTT. This sequence encodes CASSPNPKGNEKLFF.

J is TRBJ2-1 and V is TRBV24-1; 7 nucleotides match TRBD2. Trimming cost V 4 bases and J 7 bases; bases outside gene matches: 12. The CDR3 covers 16 residues. Germline V gene sequence: CDR1 KGHDR, CDR2 SFDVKD. CDR3 sequence: CATSDSSGVIRNEQFF. In DNA form, the CDR3 reads TGTGCCACCAGTGACTCTAGCGGAGTTATTCGGAATGAGCAGTTCTTC.

The chain has TRBV11-2 and TRBJ2-5, with D hard to call. CDR1 and CDR2 from the germline V gene are SGHAT and FQNNGV. V lost 5 bases, J lost 9 bases, and 13 bases lay in between. The CDR3 runs 12 residues. The CDR3 sequence is CASSQSNEAQYF. DNA of the CDR3: TGTGCCAGCAGCCAAAGCAACGAGGCCCAGTACTTC.

The chain is built from TRBV6-5 and TRBJ1-2; 10 bases are shared with TRBD1. Germline V gene sequence: CDR1 MNHEY, CDR2 SVGAGI. This CDR3 is built from 14 residues. V dropped 6 bases and J dropped 3; count of bases not matched to a gene: 4. Here the CDR3 reads CASRGDRGHYGYTF. The CDR3 DNA is TGTGCCAGCAGGGGGGACAGGGGCCACTATGGCTACACCTTC.

The chain uses TRBV7-9 and TRBJ1-1; 8 bases fit TRBD1. The J segment lost 3 bases and the V segment lost 2 bases, leaving 8 bases of the junction unmatched. The CDR3 length is 16 residues. Germline CDR1 is SEHNR and CDR2 is FQNEAQ (reference sequence). The CDR3 DNA follows: TGTGCCAGCAGCTTACCCTCAGGGGGCGCCCACACTGAAGCTTTCTTT. It translates to CASSLPSGGAHTEAFF.

The chain has TRBV6-4 and TRBJ2-1, with D tentatively TRBD2 (6 bases). Looked up from germline, CDR1 is MRHNA and CDR2 is SNTAGT. The V end lost 0 bases, the J end lost 6 bases, and 9 bases lay between the germline ends. CDR3 length: 14 residues. The CDR3, as DNA: TGTGCCAGCAGTGACTCGATCGGGGGCAATGAGCAGTTCTTC. It specifies CASSDSIGGNEQFF.

The rearrangement joins TRBV10-3 to TRBJ1-4; 8 nucleotides line up with TRBD1. After removal of 8 bases from V and 10 bases from J, the junction contained 12 bases not matched to a gene. Germline CDR1 reads ENHRY; CDR2 reads SYGVKD. The CDR3 covers 14 residues. DNA of the CDR3: TGTGCCATCTGTCCGGACAGGGATATCGGAAAACTGTTTTTT. Encoded protein: CAICPDRDIGKLFF.

The chain couples TRBV24-1 to TRBJ2-7; tentative D call: TRBD2 (5 bases). There are 14 residues in the CDR3. The V end was cut by 5 bases, the J end by 1 base, with 11 bases between. Germline loops: CDR1 KGHDR, CDR2 SFDVKD. CDR3: CATSGRSYSYEQYF. CDR3 bases: TGTGCCACCAGTGGGAGGTCCTATTCCTACGAGCAGTACTTC.

This clone was recorded only once. J is TRBJ2-5 and V is TRBV6-4, with 11 bases identical to TRBD2. The junction had 7 bases not matched to a gene; V was cut back by 5 bases and J by 5 bases. This CDR3 contains 15 residues. Germline CDR1 is MRHNA and CDR2 is SNTAGT. CDR3 loop: CASSQLAGERETQYF. CDR3 DNA sequence: TGTGCCAGCAGTCAACTAGCGGGGGAGAGGGAGACCCAGTACTTC.

The V and J genes are TRBV28 and TRBJ1-1, with TRBD1 matching 9 bases. Trimming took 6 bases from V and 8 from J; bases not matched to a gene: 4. CDR1 MDHEN and CDR2 SYDVKM come from the germline V gene. The CDR3 spans 12 residues. CDR3 coding DNA: TGTGCCAGCAGCCCGGACAGGGGCGAAGCTTTCTTT. Residues: CASSPDRGEAFF. Variable domain in full (rest from reference TRBV28 and TRBJ1-1): DVKVTQSSRYLVKRTGEKVFLECVQDMDHENMFWYRQDPGLGLRLIYFSYDVKMKEKGDIPEGYSVSREKKERFSLILESASTNQTSMYLCASSPDRGEAFFGQGTRLTVV.